Each of the 3 T cell receptor beta chains below was sequenced from the same sample in a study of blood T cells in healthy people across ages. It was with a sample-barcoded 5' primer and a J-beta primer mix that a second PCR of about 7 to 12 cycles was run. A single record per CDR3 protein comes from TCRdb applying MiXCR to the 5' RACE reads. The data show 800,000 or so distinct CDR3 sequences, approximately 59% seen once. Sequencing was carried out using blood. These receptors originate from a young man in good health.

This chain joins TRBV24-1 and TRBJ2-4; D unresolved. V lost 1 base and J 0 bases, leaving 12 bases between the germline ends. This CDR3 spans 17 amino acids. CDR1 is KGHDR and CDR2 is SFDVKD in the germline V gene. CDR3 sequence: CATSDFGQPLAKNIQYF. CDR3 sequence (DNA): TGTGCCACCAGTGATTTTGGGCAGCCCTTAGCCAAAAACATTCAGTACTTC.

CDR3 coding DNA: TGTGTCACCAAGCTCCAATCAAATGAAAAACTGTTTTTT. This sequence encodes CVTKLQSNEKLFF. The chain has TRBV12-3 or TRBV12-4 and TRBJ1-4; D is unresolved. This CDR3 region has 13 residues.

V is TRBV15 and J is TRBJ2-7; perhaps TRBD2 as D (5 bases). Germline-derived CDR1 and CDR2 are LNHNV and YYDKDF (reference sequence). The CDR3 length is 15 residues. The germline V and J ends were trimmed by 0 bases and 3 bases, with 12 bases remaining between them. CDR3 loop: CATSRDRGVIYEQYF. In DNA, the CDR3 is TGTGCCACCAGCAGAGATCGGGGAGTGATCTACGAGCAGTACTTC. The entire variable domain, with the rest obtained from reference TRBV15 and TRBJ2-7, is as follows: DAMVIQNPRYQVTQFGKPVTLSCSQTLNHNVMYWYQQKSSQAPKLLFHYYDKDFNNEADTPDNFQSRRPNTSFCFLDIRSPGLGDTAMYLCATSRDRGVIYEQYFGPGTRLTVT.